The 13 T cell receptor beta chains below were found in one sample sequenced in a study of shared clonotypes between healthy human individuals. The protocol was immunoSEQ multiplex PCR, while the TCRdb copy is restricted to in-frame clones and leaves out a portion. Here the sample spans millions of clones, approximately 92% being singletons. Source material: naive CD4+ T cells sorted from blood. Sample subset: CD45RA+ positively selected. Receptor source: a young man in good health.

The chain employs TRBV5-8 and TRBJ1-2; D ambiguous. V was trimmed by 4 bases and J by 8 bases, leaving 9 bases between them. Germline lookup yields CDR1 SGHTS and CDR2 YDEGEE. There are 11 residues in the CDR3. CDR3 nucleotides: TGTGCCAGCAGCCTCTTTCGCGGCTACACCTTC. Its protein product is CASSLFRGYTF.

The V call is TRBV5-1, the J call TRBJ1-6; a weak D match, TRBD1 (5 bases). With 4 bases removed from V and 0 bases from J, the gap between germline ends came to 20 bases. The germline gives CDR1 SGHRS, CDR2 YFSETQ. The CDR3 is 19 amino acids. The CDR3 DNA is TGCGCCAGCAGCCCGAGGACAAGTCAGACGAGCTCCTATAATTCACCCCTCCACTTT. Amino acids: CASSPRTSQTSSYNSPLHF.

The V and J genes are TRBV15 and TRBJ2-7; a possible D gene is TRBD1 (6 bases). This CDR3 region has 14 residues. Germline V lookup: CDR1 LNHNV, CDR2 YYDKDF (reference sequence). Trimming pared 5 bases from V and 5 bases from J, leaving 16 bases between. CDR3 region: CATSARTGLHEQYF. The CDR3 nucleotides are TGTGCCACCAGCGCACGTACAGGGCTCCACGAGCAGTACTTC.

The chain joins TRBV19 to TRBJ2-3, with TRBD2 matching over 8 bases. V was clipped by 6 bases and J by 5 bases; unmatched bases: 16. From germline, CDR1 is LNHDA and CDR2 SQIVND (reference sequence). This CDR3 has 17 residues. The CDR3 DNA sequence: TGTGCCAGTAGCCTAGGGGGTCTGCGGGGGGCCGGAGATACGCAGTATTTT. Protein: CASSLGGLRGAGDTQYF.

This chain uses TRBV9 with TRBJ2-2; D is undetermined. Germline V gene sequence: CDR1 SGDLS, CDR2 YYNGEE. This CDR3 spans 16 amino acids. Trimming cost V 0 bases and J 4 bases, with 13 bases left between them. Written as DNA, the CDR3 is TGTGCCAGCAGCGTAGAACCCAGGTCCCCCACCGGGGAGCTGTTTTTT. Its translation is CASSVEPRSPTGELFF.

The gene calls are TRBV5-1 and TRBJ2-7, with 8 positions matching TRBD1. The CDR3 spans 15 residues. V shed 0 bases and J 6 bases; nucleotides not matched to a gene: 8. CDR1 and CDR2 (germline): SGHRS, YFSETQ. This CDR3 is CASSLEFDRGGEQYF. CDR3 coding DNA: TGCGCCAGCAGCTTGGAATTTGACAGGGGCGGCGAGCAGTACTTC.

The CDR3 is CASSLWGVRETQYF. DNA for the CDR3: TGTGCCAGCAGCTTATGGGGGGTTCGAGAGACCCAGTACTTC. The chain links TRBV7-9 to TRBJ2-5; D is possibly TRBD2 (6 bases). CDR3 size: 14 residues. V gave up 2 bases and J gave up 4 bases, with 11 bases separating them. Germline V gene data show CDR1 as SEHNR and CDR2 as FQNEAQ (reference sequence).

This clone was seen only once. Within the sample, other DNA sequences also encode this same CDR3. This chain links TRBV5-1 with TRBJ2-1; D not certain. V was pared by 0 bases and J by 0 bases, with 7 bases between. The CDR3 contains 15 residues. CDR1 is SGHRS, CDR2 YFSETQ, per germline. CDR3 amino acids: CASSLGATSYNEQFF. The CDR3 DNA sequence: TGCGCCAGCAGCTTGGGAGCGACCTCCTACAATGAGCAGTTCTTC.

The V gene is TRBV7-9, the J gene TRBJ2-1; D is undetermined. The ends were cut back, 4 bases at V and 13 bases at J, with 23 bases in the middle. This CDR3 comprises 15 residues. The germline gives CDR1 SEHNR, CDR2 FQNEAQ (reference sequence). CDR3 in amino acids: CASSSDRSISRSQFF. DNA of the CDR3: TGTGCCAGCAGCTCAGACCGTTCCATTAGCCGAAGCCAGTTCTTC.

The rearrangement joins TRBV30 to TRBJ2-7; 10 bases agree with TRBD1. With V trimmed by 5 bases and J by 7 bases, 8 bases remained unmatched. Per germline, CDR1 GTSNPN and CDR2 SVGIG (reference sequence). The CDR3 length is 13 residues. The CDR3: CAWRDRGLREQYF. The CDR3 coding sequence is TGTGCCTGGCGGGACAGGGGCCTAAGAGAGCAGTACTTC. Complete variable domain (other parts from reference TRBV30 and TRBJ2-7): SQTIHQWPATLVQPVGSPLSLECTVEGTSNPNLYWYRQAAGRGLQLLFYSVGIGQISSEVPQNLSASRPQDRQFILSSKKLLLSDSGFYLCAWRDRGLREQYFGPGTRLTVT.

CDR3 in amino acids: CASSLLAGGIAGNTIYF. The CDR3 DNA reads as TGTGCCAGCAGCTTACTTGCGGGGGGAATTGCTGGAAACACCATATATTTT. The rearrangement links TRBV11-2 to TRBJ1-3; possible D gene TRBD1, 5 bases. The V end was cut by 2 bases, the J end by 2 bases, with 16 bases between. Per the germline V gene, CDR1 is SGHAT and CDR2 is FQNNGV. The CDR3 consists of 17 residues.

V and J are TRBV6-1 and TRBJ2-7; tentative D call: TRBD2 (5 bases). Germline values: CDR1 MNHNS, CDR2 SASEGT. Trimming removed 0 bases from V and 6 bases from J, with 12 bases in between. The CDR3 has 14 residues. This chain's CDR3 is CASSEALTRGEQYF. The CDR3 nucleotides are TGTGCCAGCAGTGAAGCGCTAACACGGGGCGAGCAGTACTTC.

The V gene is TRBV6-1, the J gene TRBJ1-1; unclear D gene. CDR3 length equals 11 residues. Germline V lookup: CDR1 MNHNS, CDR2 SASEGT. V lost 6 bases to trimming and J lost 5 bases, with 7 bases between them. CDR3 loop: CASRFGTEAFF. CDR3 DNA sequence: TGTGCCAGCAGATTCGGGACTGAAGCTTTCTTT.